The 27 T cell receptor beta chains listed next were all sequenced from one sample in a study of CD4+ T cells in melanoma. Data came from immunoSEQ multiplex PCR; TCRdb stores just in-frame clones and leaves some out. There are around 110,000 clones in the sample; roughly 90% occur only once, and about 3.5% lies in the top ten. Material for sequencing was peripheral blood. These receptors originate from a human donor with melanoma.

V gene TRBV27 combines with J gene TRBJ1-6; D is possibly TRBD1 (5 bases). V dropped 1 base and J dropped 0 bases, with 7 bases sitting between them. Germline V gene lookup returns CDR1 MNHEY and CDR2 SMNVEV (reference sequence). The CDR3 loop spans 16 amino acids. CDR3 in amino acids: CASSLWGVSYNSPLHF. The CDR3 DNA reads as TGTGCCAGCAGTTTATGGGGGGTCTCCTATAATTCACCCCTCCACTTT.

The rearrangement uses TRBV5-6 and TRBJ2-2, with 9 bases aligning to TRBD2. Germline CDR1 and CDR2: SGHDT and YYEEEE. This CDR3 is built from 15 residues. After removal of 1 base from V and 6 bases from J, the junction contained 4 bases not matched to a gene. The CDR3 region is CASSLISGRPGELFF. DNA of the CDR3: TGTGCCAGCAGCTTGATAAGCGGGAGGCCCGGGGAGCTGTTTTTT. The full variable domain, its missing parts supplied by reference TRBV5-6 and TRBJ2-2, is DAGVTQSPTHLIKTRGQQVTLRCSPKSGHDTVSWYQQALGQGPQFIFQYYEEEERQRGNFPDRFSGHQFPNYSSELNVNALLLGDSALYLCASSLISGRPGELFFGEGSRLTVL.

V is TRBV18 and J is TRBJ2-1; D is unclear. The length of the CDR3 is 14 residues. Per the germline V gene, CDR1 is KGHSH and CDR2 is LQKENI. Trimming shortened V by 3 bases and J by 4 bases, and 10 bases separated the two germline ends. The CDR3, as DNA: TGTGCCAGCTCACCTATTGGGCAATACAATGAGCAGTTCTTC. This gives the protein CASSPIGQYNEQFF.

The V call is TRBV6-6, the J call TRBJ2-5; maybe TRBD1 (6 bases). This CDR3 spans 13 amino acids. V was shortened by 6 bases and J by 4 bases, with 12 bases between the two germline ends. Germline CDR1 and CDR2: MNHNY and SVGAGI (reference sequence). The CDR3: CASRQTGTETQYF. CDR3 in DNA: TGTGCCAGCAGACAAACAGGGACAGAGACCCAGTACTTC.

The chain employs TRBV5-6 and TRBJ2-7; D gene ambiguous. CDR1 and CDR2 (germline): SGHDT, YYEEEE. V gave up 4 bases and J gave up 0 bases, with 8 bases separating them. The CDR3 extends over 13 amino acids. The DNA for the CDR3 is TGTGCCAGCAGCCCGAGCCACTCCTACGAGCAGTACTTC. This sequence encodes CASSPSHSYEQYF. Looking up the rest from reference TRBV5-6 and TRBJ2-7 gives the full variable domain: DAGVTQSPTHLIKTRGQQVTLRCSPKSGHDTVSWYQQALGQGPQFIFQYYEEEERQRGNFPDRFSGHQFPNYSSELNVNALLLGDSALYLCASSPSHSYEQYFGPGTRLTVT.

V and J are TRBV7-2 and TRBJ1-1; perhaps TRBD1 as D (5 bases). The CDR3 runs to 14 residues. Between the trimmed V and J ends, which lost 5 bases and 0 bases, there was a span of 10 bases. Germline values: CDR1 SGHTA, CDR2 FQGNSA. CDR3 sequence (DNA): TGTGCCAGCAGCATGGGACCGATGAACACTGAAGCTTTCTTT. Protein product: CASSMGPMNTEAFF.

V is TRBV11-2 and J is TRBJ2-1; maybe TRBD2 (5 bases). The V gene lost 2 bases and the J gene lost 0 bases, with 5 bases spanning the gap. The CDR3 totals 14 residues. Germline V CDR1 and CDR2: SGHAT, FQNNGV. The DNA of the CDR3 is TGTGCCAGCAGCTTAACTAGCTCCTACAATGAGCAGTTCTTC. Residues: CASSLTSSYNEQFF.

The V gene is TRBV4-2, the J gene TRBJ1-4, with D tentatively TRBD1 (5 bases). The germline V gene has CDR1 LGHNA and CDR2 YNFKEQ. The CDR3 loop spans 15 amino acids. Trimming removed 1 base from V and 4 bases from J, with 10 bases in between. This CDR3 reads CASSQGGGNNEKLFF. The CDR3 coding sequence is TGTGCCAGCAGCCAAGGCGGGGGAAATAATGAAAAACTGTTTTTT.

The V and J genes are TRBV11-2 and TRBJ2-3; unclear D gene. Per germline, CDR1 SGHAT and CDR2 FQNNGV. V was pared by 1 base and J by 5 bases, with 7 bases between. The CDR3 totals 13 residues. The CDR3 region has the DNA TGTGCCAGCAGCTTAGCGTGGAAAGATACGCAGTATTTT. Translating it yields CASSLAWKDTQYF.

This clone has a handful of counts. The chain links TRBV28 to TRBJ1-2, with TRBD1 as a possible D gene (6 bases). Trimming cost V 0 bases and J 6 bases, with 14 bases left between them. This CDR3 region has 15 residues. In germline, CDR1 is MDHEN, CDR2 SYDVKM. The DNA of the CDR3 is TGTGCCAGCAGTTTATGGGTAGGGCAGGGGCATGGCTACACCTTC. Encoded protein: CASSLWVGQGHGYTF.

The chain uses TRBV6-5 and TRBJ2-7, with TRBD2 as a possible D gene (5 bases). The length of the CDR3 is 13 residues. Trimming pared 5 bases from V and 4 bases from J, leaving 12 bases between. Per the germline V gene, CDR1 is MNHEY and CDR2 is SVGAGI. The CDR3 loop reads CASSATSTYEQYF. DNA of the CDR3: TGTGCCAGCAGTGCAACTAGTACGTACGAGCAGTACTTC.

The J gene is TRBJ1-5, the V gene TRBV28, with D maybe TRBD1 (6 bases). The CDR3 covers 16 residues. V was trimmed by 0 bases and J by 5 bases, leaving 14 bases between them. From germline, CDR1 is MDHEN and CDR2 SYDVKM. In DNA, the CDR3 is TGTGCCAGCAGTTTATGGTCCGGGACATATGATCAGCCCCAGCATTTT. Translated, it gives CASSLWSGTYDQPQHF. The full variable domain, completed using reference TRBV28 and TRBJ1-5, is DVKVTQSSRYLVKRTGEKVFLECVQDMDHENMFWYRQDPGLGLRLIYFSYDVKMKEKGDIPEGYSVSREKKERFSLILESASTNQTSMYLCASSLWSGTYDQPQHFGDGTRLSIL.

The chain combines TRBV28 with TRBJ2-7, with D possibly matching TRBD1 (5 bases). This CDR3 is 13 amino acids long. The V gene's germline CDR1 is MDHEN and CDR2 SYDVKM. The germline V and J ends were trimmed by 5 bases and 4 bases, with 12 bases remaining between them. CDR3 sequence reads: CASSPPTGYEQYF. The CDR3 bases are TGTGCCAGCAGTCCCCCAACAGGATACGAGCAGTACTTC.

The V call is TRBV30, the J call TRBJ2-7; tentatively, D is TRBD1 (6 bases). Germline loops: CDR1 GTSNPN, CDR2 SVGIG (reference sequence). The CDR3 runs 10 residues. V lost 4 bases and J lost 8, with 9 bases in between. CDR3 amino acids: CAWKQGKQYF. In DNA, the CDR3 is TGTGCCTGGAAACAGGGAAAGCAGTACTTC.

The chain joins TRBV29-1 to TRBJ1-1, with a possible D match to TRBD1 (5 bases). Germline CDR1 SQVTM, CDR2 ANQGSEA. V lost 1 base and J lost 7, with 13 bases in between. The CDR3 totals 13 residues. CDR3 sequence (DNA): TGCAGCGTTGAAGTGCGGCAGGGAGGTGAAGCTTTCTTT. It translates to CSVEVRQGGEAFF. Based on the CDR3 plus reference TRBV29-1 and TRBJ1-1, the full variable domain is SAVISQKPSRDICQRGTSLTIQCQVDSQVTMMFWYRQQPGQSLTLIATANQGSEATYESGFVIDKFPISRPNLTFSTLTVSNMSPEDSSIYLCSVEVRQGGEAFFGQGTRLTVV.

V and J are TRBV6-5 and TRBJ2-3, with D unresolved. This CDR3 region has 12 residues. Germline assignment: CDR1 MNHEY and CDR2 SVGAGI. The V gene lost 8 bases and the J gene lost 2 bases, with 8 bases spanning the gap. As DNA, the CDR3 is TGTGCCAGCCGGACGAACACAGATACGCAGTATTTT. Its protein product is CASRTNTDTQYF.

The chain joins TRBV7-2 to TRBJ1-3; no clear D. CDR1 is SGHTA, CDR2 FQGNSA, per germline. CDR3 size: 13 residues. V lost 2 bases to trimming and J lost 8 bases, with 10 bases between them. The CDR3 loop reads CASSLPTLDTIYF. CDR3 bases: TGTGCCAGCAGCTTACCCACTTTAGACACCATATATTTT. The complete variable domain, with remaining parts taken from reference TRBV7-2 and TRBJ1-3, reads GAGVSQSPSNKVTEKGKDVELRCDPISGHTALYWYRQSLGQGLEFLIYFQGNSAPDKSGLPSDRFSAERTGGSVSTLTIQRTQQEDSAVYLCASSLPTLDTIYFGEGSWLTVV.

V is TRBV30 and J is TRBJ2-5; 10 bases line up with TRBD2. Germline V CDR1 and CDR2: GTSNPN, SVGIG (reference sequence). Trimming cost V 0 bases and J 5 bases; bases outside gene matches: 9. This CDR3 region has 16 residues. The CDR3 DNA is TGTGCCTGGAGTGTAATAAGCGGGGGGGCCGGTGAGACCCAGTACTTC. Translation: CAWSVISGGAGETQYF.

The chain is built from TRBV7-9 and TRBJ1-2; D call uncertain. The germline V and J ends were trimmed by 5 bases and 8 bases, with 15 bases remaining between them. From germline, CDR1 is SEHNR and CDR2 FQNEAQ (reference sequence). This CDR3 spans 13 amino acids. As DNA, the CDR3 is TGTGCCAGCAGCACACCTCGTGAACAGGGCTACACCTTC. This encodes CASSTPREQGYTF. The full variable domain, its missing parts supplied by reference TRBV7-9 and TRBJ1-2, is DTGVSQNPRHKITKRGQNVTFRCDPISEHNRLYWYRQTLGQGPEFLTYFQNEAQLEKSRLLSDRFSAERPKGSFSTLEIQRTEQGDSAMYLCASSTPREQGYTFGSGTRLTVV.

This rearrangement joins TRBV6-1 to TRBJ2-3; D is perhaps TRBD2 (5 bases). CDR1 is MNHNS, CDR2 SASEGT, per germline. V was shortened by 7 bases and J by 2 bases, with 16 bases between the two germline ends. The CDR3 has 15 residues. The CDR3 DNA follows: TGTGCCAGCAATTTAGAGGGCCGTACCACAGATACGCAGTATTTT. It encodes CASNLEGRTTDTQYF.

The CDR3 sequence: CASSLTGNYGQPQHF. CDR3 nucleotides: TGTGCCAGCAGCTTAACAGGGAACTATGGTCAGCCCCAGCATTTT. The chain links TRBV5-6 to TRBJ1-5, with TRBD1 as a possible D gene (6 bases). Trimming removed 2 bases from V and 6 bases from J, with 15 bases in between. There are 15 residues in the CDR3. Germline V gene data show CDR1 as SGHDT and CDR2 as YYEEEE.

This chain links TRBV6-5 with TRBJ1-1; D unclear. The CDR3 totals 12 residues. The V and J ends lost 5 bases and 5 bases respectively, with 9 bases between them. Germline loops: CDR1 MNHEY, CDR2 SVGAGI. CDR3 nucleotides: TGTGCCAGCAGTCGAAGTATGACTGAAGCTTTCTTT. It yields the protein CASSRSMTEAFF.

This clone occurred once. This chain links TRBV7-2 with TRBJ2-2; possible D gene TRBD2, 6 bases. Germline CDR1 SGHTA, CDR2 FQGNSA. V was clipped by 1 base and J by 6 bases, with 15 bases between them. The CDR3 is 16 amino acids. The CDR3 bases are TGTGCCAGCAGCTTAGAGGTAGCGGTGACAGCCGGGGAGCTGTTTTTT. This translates into CASSLEVAVTAGELFF.

The chain couples TRBV5-1 to TRBJ1-1, with D possibly being TRBD1 (6 bases). Germline V lookup: CDR1 SGHRS, CDR2 YFSETQ. The length of the CDR3 is 16 residues. V lost 3 bases, J lost 1 base, and 16 bases lay in between. The CDR3 spells CASSYIWTAGNTEAFF. The CDR3 coding sequence is TGCGCCAGCAGCTATATATGGACAGCGGGGAACACTGAAGCTTTCTTT. The full variable domain, its missing parts supplied by reference TRBV5-1 and TRBJ1-1, is KAGVTQTPRYLIKTRGQQVTLSCSPISGHRSVSWYQQTPGQGLQFLFEYFSETQRNKGNFPGRFSGRQFSNSRSEMNVSTLELGDSALYLCASSYIWTAGNTEAFFGQGTRLTVV.

The V and J genes are TRBV5-4 and TRBJ2-5; the match to TRBD2 covers 7 bases. The CDR3 spans 15 residues. Germline values: CDR1 SGHNT, CDR2 YYREEE (reference sequence). With 2 bases clipped from V and 5 bases from J, the junction kept 9 bases outside the gene matches. The CDR3 sequence is CASSLMTAGPETQYF. Here the CDR3 DNA reads TGTGCCAGCAGCTTAATGACAGCGGGGCCGGAGACCCAGTACTTC.

V usage is TRBV6-5 and J usage is TRBJ2-7; tentative D call: TRBD1 (5 bases). Germline V gene lookup returns CDR1 MNHEY and CDR2 SVGAGI. Between the trimmed V and J ends, which lost 5 bases and 2 bases, there was a span of 10 bases. There are 13 residues in the CDR3. The chain's CDR3 is CASSEQVTYEQYF. CDR3 DNA: TGTGCCAGCAGTGAACAGGTTACCTACGAGCAGTACTTC.

The V gene is TRBV7-8, the J gene TRBJ2-6; D is uncertain. V dropped 5 bases and J dropped 8 bases, with 10 bases sitting between them. CDR1 SGHVS and CDR2 FQNEAQ come from the germline V gene. The CDR3 has 13 residues. In nucleotides, the CDR3 is TGTGCCAGCAGCCTAATGGGAACCAACGTCCTGACTTTC. This translates into CASSLMGTNVLTF.